The 31 T cell receptor beta chains below all came from one sample that was sequenced in a study of cytomegalovirus exposure and HLA in healthy donors. The study ran its PCR with 60 Vbeta and 13 Jbeta primers. Sequenced by immunoSEQ multiplex PCR; TCRdb stores in-frame clones only, minus some. The table has under 200,000 clones, around 88% seen once. The specimen was PBMCs. Receptors were obtained from a man in his forties in good health and CMV-seropositive.

The chain employs TRBV10-3 and TRBJ2-5; 9 bases agree with TRBD1. The V gene end was trimmed by 3 bases and the J gene end by 2 bases; junction bases not matched to a gene: 1. Germline CDR1 is ENHRY and CDR2 is SYGVKD. This CDR3 has 14 residues. The chain's CDR3 is CAISDGTGQETQYF. In nucleotides, the CDR3 is TGTGCCATCAGTGACGGGACAGGGCAAGAGACCCAGTACTTC.

The chain uses TRBV11-2 and TRBJ2-3, with 7 bases aligning to TRBD2. Germline V gene sequence: CDR1 SGHAT, CDR2 FQNNGV. The CDR3 loop spans 15 amino acids. Trimming took 1 base from V and 6 from J; bases not matched to a gene: 7. The CDR3 region has the DNA TGTGCCAGCAGCTTAGTCGGGCGGGAGAGGGATACGCAGTATTTT. Its translation is CASSLVGRERDTQYF.

The chain combines TRBV29-1 with TRBJ1-2; the match to TRBD1 covers 8 bases. From germline, CDR1 is SQVTM and CDR2 ANQGSEA. The V gene end was trimmed by 2 bases and the J gene end by 2 bases; junction bases not matched to a gene: 4. CDR3 length equals 14 residues. CDR3 protein: CSVERNRGNYGYTF. The CDR3 nucleotides read TGCAGCGTTGAAAGAAACAGGGGGAACTATGGCTACACCTTC.

The rearrangement joins TRBV9 to TRBJ1-1; TRBD1 is a possible D gene (6 bases). Germline CDR1 and CDR2: SGDLS and YYNGEE. This CDR3 comprises 15 residues. Deletions cut 0 bases from V and 5 bases from J, with 14 bases between. Here the CDR3 DNA reads TGTGCCAGCAGCGTAGTCTTACAGGGAAAGACTGAAGCTTTCTTT. Translating it yields CASSVVLQGKTEAFF.

The chain links TRBV6-1 to TRBJ2-5, with D unclear. With 4 bases removed from V and 5 bases from J, the gap between germline ends came to 5 bases. The germline V gene has CDR1 MNHNS and CDR2 SASEGT. CDR3 length: 11 amino acids. CDR3 DNA: TGTGCCAGCAGTGGTCTGGAGACCCAGTACTTC. Amino acids: CASSGLETQYF.

This clone has a single count. The gene calls are TRBV30 and TRBJ2-2; no clear D gene. Germline V gives CDR1 GTSNPN, CDR2 SVGIG (reference sequence). The CDR3 has 11 amino acids. Trimming took off 0 bases at V and 8 bases at J, with 4 bases between the two ends. In DNA form, the CDR3 reads TGTGCCTGGAGTGTACGGGGGGAGCTGTTTTTT. It specifies CAWSVRGELFF.

This sequence joins TRBV11-2 and TRBJ2-5; 8 nucleotides line up with TRBD2. Germline CDR1 SGHAT, CDR2 FQNNGV. V shed 3 bases and J 2 bases; nucleotides not matched to a gene: 5. This CDR3 region has 15 residues. The chain's CDR3 is CASSFPGRGQETQYF. CDR3 coding DNA: TGTGCCAGCAGCTTCCCCGGGAGGGGACAAGAGACCCAGTACTTC.

V and J are TRBV7-9 and TRBJ1-2, with 7 bases aligning to TRBD1. The ends lost 2 bases at V and 4 bases at J; junction bases unmatched: 7. CDR1 is SEHNR and CDR2 is FQNEAQ in the germline V gene (reference sequence). The CDR3 is 15 amino acids. The CDR3 bases are TGTGCCAGCAGCTTAAAACAGGGGAGTGGCTATGGCTACACCTTC. Translating it yields CASSLKQGSGYGYTF.

The chain uses TRBV7-2 and TRBJ1-2; D call uncertain. The V gene's germline CDR1 is SGHTA and CDR2 FQGNSA. The CDR3 is 12 residues long. V shed 5 bases and J shed 0 bases, with 4 bases lying between them. Written as DNA, the CDR3 is TGTGCCAGCAGCCCGTCTAACTATGGCTACACCTTC. It encodes CASSPSNYGYTF.

The chain links TRBV9 to TRBJ2-7; 15 bases align to TRBD2. Germline V gene lookup returns CDR1 SGDLS and CDR2 YYNGEE. CDR3 length: 16 residues. Losses at the gene ends were 2 bases for V and 4 bases for J; bases not matched to a gene: 4. The CDR3 DNA is TGTGCCAGCAGCGTGGGACTAGCGGGAGGATCATACGAGCAGTACTTC. It yields the protein CASSVGLAGGSYEQYF.

This chain connects TRBV7-2 to TRBJ2-7, with 8 nucleotides matching TRBD2. CDR1 is SGHTA, CDR2 FQGNSA, per germline. Trimming removed 6 bases from V and 3 bases from J; junction bases left unmatched: 7. The CDR3 loop spans 14 amino acids. In DNA, the CDR3 is TGTGCCAGCAGTATATCGGGGGGGGGCTACGAGCAGTACTTC. Its translation: CASSISGGGYEQYF.

Turning to this clone: Mismatch with germline at one junction end may stem from a read error. The identical CDR3 is also encoded by other nucleotide sequences in the sample. The rearrangement uses TRBV6-5 and TRBJ1-2, with D unresolved. Germline values: CDR1 MNHEY, CDR2 SVGAGI. This CDR3 contains 15 residues. In DNA form, the CDR3 reads TGTGCCAGCAGTTACGCTGATTTCGGCGGCTATGGCTATACCTTC. Translating gives CASSYADFGGYGYTF.

The chain joins TRBV27 to TRBJ1-2, with 9 bases identical to TRBD1. The CDR3 loop spans 13 amino acids. Trimming took 5 bases from V and 8 from J; bases not matched to a gene: 6. The germline V gene has CDR1 MNHEY and CDR2 SMNVEV (reference sequence). The CDR3 spells CASSRDRVRGYTF. In DNA form, the CDR3 reads TGTGCCAGCAGTCGGGACAGGGTGAGAGGCTACACCTTC.

This clone was seen a few times. This chain joins TRBV29-1 and TRBJ2-2; tentatively, D is TRBD1 (5 bases). The length of the CDR3 is 14 residues. CDR1 is SQVTM and CDR2 is ANQGSEA in the germline V gene. V was trimmed by 2 bases and J by 1 base, leaving 8 bases between them. CDR3 nucleotide sequence: TGCAGCGTTGAAAAACAGGTGAACACCGGGGAGCTGTTTTTT. It translates to CSVEKQVNTGELFF.

V and J are TRBV21-1 and TRBJ1-4; the table assigns TRBD1, which was not confirmed against the DNA. TRBV21-1 is assigned pseudogene status. The CDR3 contains 15 residues. In DNA, the CDR3 is TGTGCCAGCAGCAGGGGGACAGGGGAGTTTGAAAAACTGTTTTTT. Its protein is CASSRGTGEFEKLFF.

The chain joins TRBV28 to TRBJ1-4; possible D gene TRBD1, 5 bases. This CDR3 region has 13 residues. Germline V gene sequence: CDR1 MDHEN, CDR2 SYDVKM. V lost 8 bases and J lost 8, with 15 bases in between. The CDR3 DNA sequence: TGTGCCAGCTACCGGGGGGGTAGGGAAAAACTGTTTTTT. The encoded protein is CASYRGGREKLFF.

The rearrangement links TRBV4-3 to TRBJ2-7; possible D gene TRBD1, 5 bases. V lost 1 base and J 0 bases, leaving 13 bases between the germline ends. Germline lookup yields CDR1 LGHNA and CDR2 YSLEER. The CDR3 has 16 amino acids. The CDR3 region has the DNA TGCGCCAGCAGCCAAGTTTATACAGGAGTCTCCTACGAGCAGTACTTC. It specifies CASSQVYTGVSYEQYF.

The J gene is TRBJ2-7, the V gene TRBV6-1, with 11 bases fitting TRBD2. With 8 bases clipped from V and 5 bases from J, the junction kept 11 bases outside the gene matches. This CDR3 has 15 residues. The germline V gene encodes CDR1 MNHNS and CDR2 SASEGT. CDR3 DNA sequence: TGTGCCAGCGACTGGCGACTAGCGGGATTCGACGAGCAGTACTTC. Amino acid sequence: CASDWRLAGFDEQYF.

The chain employs TRBV6-1 and TRBJ2-3, with 10 bases identical to TRBD2. The CDR3 is 18 residues long. Per the germline V gene, CDR1 is MNHNS and CDR2 is SASEGT. With V trimmed by 4 bases and J by 4 bases, 14 bases remained unmatched. The CDR3 is CASSAKLAGPPRADTQYF. As DNA, the CDR3 is TGTGCCAGCAGTGCCAAACTAGCGGGGCCTCCTAGAGCAGATACGCAGTATTTT.

The V call is TRBV5-4, the J call TRBJ1-1; D is possibly TRBD1 (5 bases). This CDR3 is 14 amino acids long. Trimming stripped 4 bases from V and 2 bases from J, with 12 bases between. CDR1 is SGHNT, CDR2 YYREEE, per germline (reference sequence). The CDR3 region is CASSRTRTNTEAFF. The DNA for the CDR3 is TGTGCCAGCAGCCGGACACGAACTAACACTGAAGCTTTCTTT. The full variable domain, completed using reference TRBV5-4 and TRBJ1-1, is ETGVTQSPTHLIKTRGQQVTLRCSSQSGHNTVSWYQQALGQGPQFIFQYYREEENGRGNFPPRFSGLQFPNYSSELNVNALELDDSALYLCASSRTRTNTEAFFGQGTRLTVV.

DNA of the CDR3: TGTGCCAGCAAGGGAATGGGGGGGGATACCTACGAGCAGTACTTC. This translates into CASKGMGGDTYEQYF. The chain has TRBV2 and TRBJ2-7; the match to TRBD2 covers 7 bases. The V gene's germline CDR1 is SNHLY and CDR2 FYNNEI. Trimming at V came to 7 bases and at J to 2 bases, leaving 11 bases not matched to a gene. The CDR3 has 15 residues.

This chain uses TRBV5-1 with TRBJ2-1; 11 bases are shared with TRBD2. The germline CDR1 and CDR2 sequences are SGHRS and YFSETQ. The CDR3 has 16 amino acids. V lost 4 bases and J lost 5; bases outside the gene matches: 8. The CDR3 reads CASSVIPGLADNEQFF. CDR3 in DNA: TGCGCCAGCAGCGTAATTCCGGGACTAGCGGACAATGAGCAGTTCTTC. Filled out from reference TRBV5-1 and TRBJ2-1, the complete variable domain reads KAGVTQTPRYLIKTRGQQVTLSCSPISGHRSVSWYQQTPGQGLQFLFEYFSETQRNKGNFPGRFSGRQFSNSRSEMNVSTLELGDSALYLCASSVIPGLADNEQFFGPGTRLTVL.

The chain employs TRBV7-2 and TRBJ2-3; TRBD2 aligns across 8 bases. V lost 1 base and J lost 8; bases outside the gene matches: 14. This CDR3 has 17 residues. Germline lookup yields CDR1 SGHTA and CDR2 FQGNSA. The chain's CDR3 is CASSLGRLAGAMGTQYF. The CDR3 bases are TGTGCCAGCAGCTTAGGGCGGCTAGCGGGCGCCATGGGTACGCAGTATTTT. Drawing the rest from reference TRBV7-2 and TRBJ2-3, the complete variable domain is GAGVSQSPSNKVTEKGKDVELRCDPISGHTALYWYRQSLGQGLEFLIYFQGNSAPDKSGLPSDRFSAERTGGSVSTLTIQRTQQEDSAVYLCASSLGRLAGAMGTQYFGPGTRLTVL.

The chain recombines TRBV7-9 with TRBJ2-7, with TRBD1 matching 8 bases. This CDR3 has 14 amino acids. CDR1 and CDR2 from the germline V gene are SEHNR and FQNEAQ (reference sequence). V lost 2 bases and J lost 3; bases outside the gene matches: 3. This CDR3 reads CASSLSGGRYEQYF. CDR3 bases: TGTGCCAGCAGCTTATCAGGGGGCCGCTACGAGCAGTACTTC.

This chain uses TRBV18 with TRBJ1-1; weak D call: TRBD1 (5 bases). This CDR3 spans 13 amino acids. CDR1 and CDR2 (germline): KGHSH, LQKENI. V lost 3 bases to trimming and J lost 6 bases, with 11 bases between them. The CDR3 region is CASSPTGSAEAFF. The CDR3 DNA is TGTGCCAGCTCACCCACAGGATCGGCTGAAGCTTTCTTT.

This rearrangement joins TRBV20-1 to TRBJ2-5, with 8 bases matching TRBD2. Per germline, CDR1 DFQATT and CDR2 SNEGSKA (reference sequence). This CDR3 has 11 residues. The trim removed 4 bases at V and 5 bases at J, leaving 0 bases unmatched. CDR3 nucleotide sequence: TGCAGTGCTACGGGAGGGGAGACCCAGTACTTC. This sequence encodes CSATGGETQYF.

The V and J genes are TRBV7-8 and TRBJ2-3, with no clear D. Per germline, CDR1 SGHVS and CDR2 FQNEAQ. The CDR3 totals 11 residues. The V end lost 5 bases, the J end lost 3 bases, and 3 bases lay between the germline ends. CDR3: CASSPTDTQYF. In DNA, the CDR3 is TGTGCCAGCAGCCCGACAGATACGCAGTATTTT. Variable domain in full (rest from reference TRBV7-8 and TRBJ2-3): GAGVSQSPRYKVAKRGQDVALRCDPISGHVSLFWYQQALGQGPEFLTYFQNEAQLDKSGLPSDRFFAERPEGSVSTLKIQRTQQEDSAVYLCASSPTDTQYFGPGTRLTVL.

This clone was seen only once. The chain joins TRBV6-5 to TRBJ2-3; 8 nucleotides line up with TRBD2. Germline V gives CDR1 MNHEY, CDR2 SVGAGI. V lost 4 bases and J lost 4; bases outside the gene matches: 4. The CDR3 extends over 14 amino acids. CDR3 region: CASSFRLASDTQYF. CDR3 DNA sequence: TGTGCCAGCAGTTTCAGACTAGCGTCAGATACGCAGTATTTT.

The chain recombines TRBV11-2 with TRBJ2-1; TRBD2 aligns across 8 bases. CDR1 SGHAT and CDR2 FQNNGV come from the germline V gene. The V segment lost 0 bases and the J segment 9 bases; nucleotides outside the gene matches: 16. CDR3 size: 18 residues. CDR3 sequence reads: CASSLEGWSGTRLVEQFF. In nucleotides, the CDR3 is TGTGCCAGCAGCTTAGAGGGGTGGTCCGGGACTAGGTTGGTTGAGCAGTTCTTC.

The chain is built from TRBV6-5 and TRBJ2-7, with a tentative D call TRBD2 (6 bases). The CDR3 has 13 residues. Per the germline V gene, CDR1 is MNHEY and CDR2 is SVGAGI. Trimming removed 5 bases from V and 5 bases from J, with 13 bases in between. Here the CDR3 DNA reads TGTGCCAGCAGTCTTGGAGGGTCCGACGAGCAGTACTTC. Protein product: CASSLGGSDEQYF.

V usage is TRBV7-8 and J usage is TRBJ2-1, with D possibly TRBD2 on 5 matching bases. Trimming took off 6 bases at V and 5 bases at J, with 20 bases between the two ends. Looked up from germline, CDR1 is SGHVS and CDR2 is FQNEAQ. This CDR3 has 16 amino acids. This chain's CDR3 is CASSPTRGQRDNEQFF. As DNA, the CDR3 is TGTGCCAGCAGTCCAACCCGCGGGCAGAGGGACAATGAGCAGTTCTTC. The full variable domain, in which reference TRBV7-8 and TRBJ2-1 provide the parts outside the CDR3, is GAGVSQSPRYKVAKRGQDVALRCDPISGHVSLFWYQQALGQGPEFLTYFQNEAQLDKSGLPSDRFFAERPEGSVSTLKIQRTQQEDSAVYLCASSPTRGQRDNEQFFGPGTRLTVL.